This TCR beta chain came from a study of identical twins. CDR3 length: 14 residues. Trimming stripped 2 bases from V and 4 bases from J, with 6 bases between. From the 5' RACE reads, TCRdb called clonotypes with MiXCR, one entry per CDR3 protein. The repertoire holds 430,000 or so distinct CDR3 sequences, with 24% as singletons. This same sample was also taken into another study, of T cells expressing NK-cell markers.

Material: CD4+ T cells sorted from blood. The sequence derives from a young woman in good health. The chain has TRBV12-3 or TRBV12-4 and TRBJ2-6; D not certain. The CDR3 nucleotides read TGTGCCAGCAGTTTACCCCACGGGGCCAACGTCCTGACTTTC. Amino acids: CASSLPHGANVLTF.